This T cell receptor (beta chain) is drawn from a study of identifying expanded T cells in peripheral blood. Clones were read by immunoSEQ multiplex PCR, and TCRdb kept only the in-frame ones, dropping some. Of 85,000 to 95,000 clones listed, around nine tenths are singletons. General study findings and limits: Differentially abundant clones: roughly 1.2 between replicates, about 15 at approximately 14 days, 19 at four.

Comments on this clone: Antigen: not known.

Collection occurred without any documented infections or immune events in donors. V shed 2 bases, J shed 2 bases, and the junction held 3 bases outside the gene matches. This CDR3 is 14 amino acids long. Germline lookup yields CDR1 MDHEN and CDR2 SYDVKM. The sequenced sample consisted of blood. The chain combines TRBV28 with TRBJ2-7; TRBD1 agrees at 7 bases. The sequence was obtained from a person aged 18 to 75 in good health. The CDR3 reads CASSLRQGAYEQYF. In DNA, the CDR3 is TGTGCCAGCAGTTTACGACAGGGTGCCTACGAGCAGTACTTC. Full variable domain (remainder filled in from reference TRBV28 and TRBJ2-7): DVKVTQSSRYLVKRTGEKVFLECVQDMDHENMFWYRQDPGLGLRLIYFSYDVKMKEKGDIPEGYSVSREKKERFSLILESASTNQTSMYLCASSLRQGAYEQYFGPGTRLTVT.